A single sample gave rise to the 16 T cell receptor beta chains below, sequenced in a study of graft-versus-host responses after intestinal transplantation. Processing of graft tissue released intraepithelial and lamina propria lymphocytes. The assay was immunoSEQ multiplex PCR, and TCRdb's table has in-frame clones only and misses some. The top ten hold approximately 11% of the sample, which has roughly 7,300 clones, around 75% seen once. Sequenced here: ileum tissue, sampled roughly 230 days after intestinal transplant. Receptor source: a human patient who received an intestinal transplant, so some T cells may come from the graft donor.

The V call is TRBV6-4, the J call TRBJ2-3; TRBD1 matches at 8 bases. After removal of 6 bases from V and 3 bases from J, the junction contained 8 bases not matched to a gene. CDR1 and CDR2 (germline): MRHNA, SNTAGT. CDR3 length: 15 residues. CDR3 amino acids: CASRGQQGETDTQYF. DNA for the CDR3: TGTGCCAGCAGGGGACAACAGGGGGAAACAGATACGCAGTATTTT.

The rearrangement links TRBV4-3 to TRBJ1-2; D is unresolved. Trimming took off 0 bases at V and 1 base at J, with 12 bases between the two ends. Germline V gene sequence: CDR1 LGHNA, CDR2 YSLEER. The CDR3 totals 16 residues. CDR3 bases: TGCGCCAGCAGCCAAGACGCCATAGACAATAACTATGGCTACACCTTC. Translated: CASSQDAIDNNYGYTF.

This rearrangement joins TRBV6-4 to TRBJ2-1; 9 bases fit TRBD2. The CDR3 has 15 amino acids. With 7 bases clipped from V and 4 bases from J, the junction kept 8 bases outside the gene matches. In germline, CDR1 is MRHNA, CDR2 SNTAGT. CDR3 DNA: TGTGCCAGCACCAAAGGCAGCGGGGGGTACAATGAGCAGTTCTTC. Protein sequence: CASTKGSGGYNEQFF.

The chain uses TRBV15 and TRBJ1-2; 9 nucleotides match TRBD1. CDR1 is LNHNV and CDR2 is YYDKDF in the germline V gene (reference sequence). J lost 8 bases, V lost 0 bases, and 7 bases had no gene match. The CDR3 extends over 15 amino acids. The CDR3 here is CATSRDPDRGRGYTF. The CDR3, as DNA: TGTGCCACCAGCAGAGATCCGGACAGGGGTCGGGGCTACACCTTC.

This clone was counted once. The V and J genes are TRBV5-6 and TRBJ2-5; D is possibly TRBD2 (6 bases). Germline values: CDR1 SGHDT, CDR2 YYEEEE. The CDR3 length is 15 residues. V lost 6 bases and J 1 base, leaving 16 bases between the germline ends. Here the CDR3 reads CASTMWRVSQETQYF. DNA of the CDR3: TGTGCCAGCACCATGTGGAGGGTGTCCCAAGAGACCCAGTACTTC.

This chain connects TRBV28 to TRBJ1-5; no definite D call. The CDR3 has 14 amino acids. Deletions cut 3 bases from V and 7 bases from J, with 13 bases between. Germline CDR1 reads MDHEN; CDR2 reads SYDVKM. CDR3 coding DNA: TGTGCCAGCAGTTTTCACGACACGCAGCAGCCCCAGCATTTT. It codes for CASSFHDTQQPQHF. Combining the CDR3 with reference TRBV28 and TRBJ1-5 gives the whole variable domain DVKVTQSSRYLVKRTGEKVFLECVQDMDHENMFWYRQDPGLGLRLIYFSYDVKMKEKGDIPEGYSVSREKKERFSLILESASTNQTSMYLCASSFHDTQQPQHFGDGTRLSIL.

The V and J genes are TRBV28 and TRBJ2-4; 7 positions match TRBD2. The V segment lost 6 bases and the J segment 0 bases; nucleotides outside the gene matches: 8. CDR1 is MDHEN and CDR2 is SYDVKM in the germline V gene. The CDR3 is 16 amino acids. CDR3 protein: CASSPAGGGAKNIQYF. The CDR3 nucleotides read TGTGCCAGCAGCCCAGCTGGGGGGGGAGCCAAAAACATTCAGTACTTC.

The CDR3 spells CACTKQGYTGNTIYF. CDR3 coding DNA: TGTGCCTGTACAAAGCAGGGGTACACTGGAAACACCATATATTTT. This chain connects TRBV30 to TRBJ1-3; a possible D gene is TRBD1 (6 bases). The germline V gene encodes CDR1 GTSNPN and CDR2 SVGIG (reference sequence). The CDR3 covers 15 residues. Trimming took 6 bases from V and 2 from J, leaving 17 bases between them.

Points on this clone: Other DNA sequences in the same sample also yield this CDR3. V gene TRBV15 combines with J gene TRBJ2-7; 11 bases align to TRBD2. CDR3 length: 17 residues. From germline, CDR1 is LNHNV and CDR2 YYDKDF (reference sequence). The J segment lost 2 bases and the V segment lost 0 bases, leaving 6 bases of the junction unmatched. Here the CDR3 DNA reads TGTGCCACCAGCAGAGAGGTGACTAGCGGGACGGCCTACGAGCAGTACTTC. Its translation: CATSREVTSGTAYEQYF.

This rearrangement joins TRBV6-1 to TRBJ2-7; 9 bases align to TRBD2. V was clipped by 2 bases and J by 3 bases; unmatched bases: 5. The length of the CDR3 is 15 residues. CDR1 is MNHNS and CDR2 is SASEGT in the germline V gene. CDR3 protein: CASSELGTSLYEQYF. CDR3 nucleotides: TGTGCCAGCAGTGAATTGGGGACTAGCCTCTACGAGCAGTACTTC.

J is TRBJ2-1 and V is TRBV7-2, with TRBD2 matching over 8 bases. CDR1 and CDR2 (germline): SGHTA, FQGNSA. With 1 base clipped from V and 5 bases from J, the junction kept 4 bases outside the gene matches. CDR3 length: 15 amino acids. CDR3 DNA: TGTGCCAGCAGCTTAGACGGGAGGGCCGACAATGAGCAGTTCTTC. Its translation: CASSLDGRADNEQFF.

Only a few counts were recorded for this clone. V usage is TRBV4-1 and J usage is TRBJ1-5; 7 positions agree with TRBD1. CDR3 length: 17 amino acids. Trimming at V came to 1 base and at J to 2 bases, leaving 8 bases not matched to a gene. CDR1 and CDR2 (germline): MGHRA, YSYEKL. The CDR3 reads CASSQVGSGQGNQPQHF. The CDR3 nucleotides read TGCGCCAGCAGCCAAGTAGGGAGTGGACAGGGCAATCAGCCCCAGCATTTT.

In its sample, this clone was seen a few times. The chain employs TRBV14 and TRBJ2-5, with TRBD2 matching over 8 bases. This CDR3 contains 16 residues. In germline, CDR1 is SGHDN, CDR2 FVKESK. J lost 4 bases, V lost 0 bases, and 7 bases had no gene match. The CDR3 sequence: CASSQERGLVAETQYF. CDR3 bases: TGTGCCAGCAGCCAAGAGCGGGGACTAGTGGCAGAGACCCAGTACTTC.

The chain recombines TRBV25-1 with TRBJ1-4; possible D gene TRBD1, 5 bases. In germline, CDR1 is MGHDK, CDR2 SYGVNS. The CDR3 has 15 amino acids. V was shortened by 0 bases and J by 0 bases, with 5 bases between the two germline ends. As DNA, the CDR3 is TGTGCCAGCAGTGAATACAGGGCAACTAATGAAAAACTGTTTTTT. Translated: CASSEYRATNEKLFF.

V is TRBV27 and J is TRBJ2-2; 8 bases align to TRBD2. This CDR3 comprises 16 residues. Germline V gene data show CDR1 as MNHEY and CDR2 as SMNVEV (reference sequence). After removal of 6 bases from V and 4 bases from J, the junction contained 10 bases not matched to a gene. The CDR3 region is CASRVTTSAGTGELFF. CDR3 nucleotide sequence: TGTGCCAGCAGAGTAACGACTAGCGCGGGCACCGGGGAGCTGTTTTTT.

This clone was counted a few times. The gene calls are TRBV5-1 and TRBJ2-1; no clear D gene. V was cut by 2 bases and J by 5 bases, with 8 bases left in between. The CDR3 contains 13 residues. Germline CDR1 reads SGHRS; CDR2 reads YFSETQ. As DNA, the CDR3 is TGCGCCAGCAGCTTATTACGAGACAATGAGCAGTTCTTC. Translating gives CASSLLRDNEQFF.